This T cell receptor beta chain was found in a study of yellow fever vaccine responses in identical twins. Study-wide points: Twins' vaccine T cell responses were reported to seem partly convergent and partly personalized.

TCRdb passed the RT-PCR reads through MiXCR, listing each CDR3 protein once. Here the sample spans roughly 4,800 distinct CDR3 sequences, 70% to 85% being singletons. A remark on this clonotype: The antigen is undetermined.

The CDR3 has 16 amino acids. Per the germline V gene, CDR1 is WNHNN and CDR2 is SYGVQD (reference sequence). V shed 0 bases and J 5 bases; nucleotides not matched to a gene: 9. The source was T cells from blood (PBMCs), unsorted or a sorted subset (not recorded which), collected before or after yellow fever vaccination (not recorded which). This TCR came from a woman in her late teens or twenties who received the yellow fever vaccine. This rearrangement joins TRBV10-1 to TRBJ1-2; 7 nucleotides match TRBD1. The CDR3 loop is CASSESRQGSGYGYTF. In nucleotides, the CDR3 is TGCGCCAGCAGTGAGTCGAGACAGGGCAGTGGGTATGGCTACACCTTC.